This TCR beta chain appears in the sequencing data of a study of blood T cell repertoires in COVID-19. Study information: Acute and convalescent COVID-19 specimens originated in the United States, Italy and Spain.

Assay: immunoSEQ multiplex PCR; the TCRdb copy retains only in-frame clones and omits some. The table includes almost 400,000 clones, 85% to 90% detected once. Researchers sorted participants into cohorts using their self-reported clinical history. Material: PBMCs or T cells enriched from blood (not recorded which). This clonotype originated in a woman in her twenties or thirties who had recovered from COVID-19.

As DNA, the CDR3 is TGTGCCAGCAGCCCCCGGGGTCTAGCGGGAAGCAATGAGCAGTTCTTC. As protein: CASSPRGLAGSNEQFF. J is TRBJ2-1 and V is TRBV9, with 9 bases lining up with TRBD2. V shed 4 bases and J 6 bases; nucleotides not matched to a gene: 11. The CDR3 sequence is 16 residues long. Germline lookup yields CDR1 SGDLS and CDR2 YYNGEE.